This T cell receptor beta chain stems from a study of T cell responses to AZD1222 COVID-19 vaccine (dated by TCRdb to the early 2020s). Turning to the overall study: AZD1222 recipients given second doses at about 4 weeks or at about 12 weeks were pooled, since spike-specific TCR depth and breadth were not found to differ between the two schedules. TCR sequencing covered 233 trial participants: about 210 given two doses of AZD1222 and 26 given two doses of MenACWY control vaccine. Trial participants were enrolled into age subgroups of 18-55, 56-69 and 70-plus years, which contained about 150, 28 and 57 TCR-sequenced participants, respectively. General findings and caveats noted by the study authors: Only 5 to 7 AZD1222 recipients were SARS-CoV-2 seropositive at baseline, limiting conclusions about previously exposed vaccinees. Because no day 14 peak-response samples were available, the repertoires could be characterized only after the peak T cell response. Most participants were white British and females outnumbered males, and the authors suggested that clonal diversity may have been underestimated. The vaccine-associated CD4 TCRs covered the entire spike protein, and the dominant responses fell in regions 160-218 and 743-854. In the small 56-69-year group, the increase in depth fell short of significance, most likely because of low power. Reportedly, close to half of the unique spike-specific TCRs recognized epitopes lying outside the regions that are mutated in the B.1.351 and B.1.1.7 variants. After two AZD1222 doses, both the breadth and the depth of spike-specific TCRs were significantly higher than at day 0 and than in MenACWY recipients.

The time point label of this sample denotes: baseline before first vaccination. Vaccinee samples were obtained from the UK trials COV001 and COV002, which included a single-blind randomized controlled phase 2/3 trial of AZD1222 (ChAdOx1 nCoV-19) in healthy adults. Trial participant PBMC samples were collected at day 0 and day 28 after the second dose for TCRbeta chain sequencing. The CDR3 regions of human TCRbeta chains were analyzed by immunosequencing. As for the authors' bioinformatics: Repertoire TCRs were checked for matches against a reference library of SARS-CoV-2-specific TCRs that had been generated using the MIRA antigen-specificity platform. Breadth meant the fraction of unique TCRs that were SARS-CoV-2-associated, whereas depth meant the fraction of total T cells that were SARS-CoV-2-associated. Using the MIRA data, each spike-specific TCR was mapped to the spike region that the TCR reacts to and placed in a CD4 or CD8 class. Log10-transformed breadth and depth values were compared by one-way ANOVA with Sidak's multiple comparisons tests. Here the immuneACCESS table is served through TCRdb, limited to in-frame sequences with V and J called. Missing clones are a known gap in these copies; in checked studies unresolved V genes cover under half, and the rest lacks a known reason. V and J calls and clone size come straight from that table; D and trimming were deduced from the DNA. This sample gives around 120,000 clones in total; just under 95% of them show up just once. The ten largest clonotypes hold approximately 3% of the sample.

At the junction V is shortened by 8 bases and J by 0 bases, with 13 bases in between. The CDR3 measures 14 amino acids from cysteine to phenylalanine. The only DNA kept is the CDR3, 42 bases in frame from the first base. The germline V gene (reference sequence) yields LNHDA for CDR1 and SQIVND for CDR2. About this clone: The antigen it binds to is not known. Within one base of it there is no much larger clone, and no base qualities were kept.

Recombination connected TRBV19 to TRBJ1-1; matching of 5 bases hints at TRBD1 as the D gene. The source is an adult in good health. Sample: peripheral blood, taken on day 0 of AZD1222 vaccination. At the DNA level, the sequence is TGTGCCAGTTTAACGAACAGGATGAACACTGAAGCTTTCTTT. The encoded protein is CASLTNRMNTEAFF.